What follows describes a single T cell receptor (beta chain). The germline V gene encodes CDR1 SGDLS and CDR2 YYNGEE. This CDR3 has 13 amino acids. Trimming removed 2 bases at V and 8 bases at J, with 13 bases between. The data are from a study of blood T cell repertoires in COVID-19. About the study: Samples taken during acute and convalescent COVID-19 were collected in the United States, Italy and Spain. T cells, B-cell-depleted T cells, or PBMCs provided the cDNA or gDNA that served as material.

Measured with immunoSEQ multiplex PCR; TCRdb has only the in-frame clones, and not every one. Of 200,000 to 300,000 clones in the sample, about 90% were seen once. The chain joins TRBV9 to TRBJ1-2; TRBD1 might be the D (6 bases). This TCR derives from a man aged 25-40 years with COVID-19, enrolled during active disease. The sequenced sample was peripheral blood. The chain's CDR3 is CASSVTGRGGYTF. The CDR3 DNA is TGTGCCAGCAGCGTGACAGGCCGGGGAGGCTACACCTTC.